These 28 T cell receptor beta chains share one sample of origin, sequenced in a study of T cell responses to AZD1222 COVID-19 vaccine. Only in-frame clones appear in the TCRdb table, and some are missing; sequencing was by immunoSEQ multiplex PCR. This repertoire shows 45,000 to 60,000 clones, 89% found once; its top ten account for just under 2%. This specimen consisted of peripheral blood, obtained on day 0 of AZD1222 vaccination. Receptors originate from an adult in good health.

The CDR3: CATTASDQETQYF. DNA of the CDR3: TGTGCCACAACCGCTAGCGATCAAGAGACCCAGTACTTC. V and J are TRBV10-3 and TRBJ2-5, with D perhaps TRBD2 (6 bases). Germline values: CDR1 ENHRY, CDR2 SYGVKD. This CDR3 spans 13 amino acids. Trimming removed 10 bases from V and 2 bases from J, with 14 bases in between.

This clone appeared once. The V and J genes are TRBV19 and TRBJ1-1; D unresolved. Looked up from germline, CDR1 is LNHDA and CDR2 is SQIVND (reference sequence). V lost 4 bases, J lost 3 bases, and 9 bases lay in between. CDR3 size: 13 residues. The CDR3 is CASSTQVHTEAFF. The CDR3 DNA reads as TGTGCCAGTAGTACCCAGGTACACACTGAAGCTTTCTTT.

The V call is TRBV5-1, the J call TRBJ2-2; 7 bases fit TRBD2. From germline, CDR1 is SGHRS and CDR2 YFSETQ. The junction had 5 bases not matched to a gene; V was cut back by 2 bases and J by 4 bases. CDR3 size: 15 residues. For the CDR3, the DNA is TGCGCCAGCAGCTTCACTAGCGCCAGCACCGGGGAGCTGTTTTTT. This codes for CASSFTSASTGELFF.

The gene calls are TRBV7-9 and TRBJ2-7; D ambiguous. The CDR3 covers 12 residues. CDR1 is SEHNR, CDR2 FQNEAQ, per germline (reference sequence). V was pared by 5 bases and J by 6 bases, with 11 bases between. The CDR3 DNA sequence: TGTGCCAGCAGCCCAGAAGGGCTCGAGCAGTACTTC. It translates to CASSPEGLEQYF.

The V gene is TRBV12-3 or TRBV12-4, the J gene TRBJ1-3; TRBD1 is a possible D gene (5 bases). CDR3 length equals 13 residues. Trimming took off 8 bases at V and 3 bases at J, with 11 bases between the two ends. This CDR3 is CASRHDSGNTIYF. The CDR3 DNA is TGTGCCAGCCGCCACGACAGTGGAAACACCATATATTTT.

This clone occurred once. The chain employs TRBV6-1 and TRBJ1-6, with TRBD1 as a possible D gene (5 bases). The length of the CDR3 is 13 residues. With 0 bases removed from V and 11 bases from J, the gap between germline ends came to 8 bases. Germline-derived CDR1 and CDR2 are MNHNS and SASEGT. CDR3 region: CASSEAGGAPLHF. CDR3 in DNA: TGTGCCAGCAGTGAAGCGGGGGGTGCACCCCTCCACTTT.

The chain has TRBV5-1 and TRBJ2-3, with 9 bases identical to TRBD1. CDR1 SGHRS and CDR2 YFSETQ come from the germline V gene. With V trimmed by 4 bases and J by 4 bases, 19 bases remained unmatched. The CDR3 extends over 19 amino acids. DNA for the CDR3: TGCGCCAGCAGCCTATCCAACGTCCCGGGACAGGGTTACCCAGATACGCAGTATTTT. It codes for CASSLSNVPGQGYPDTQYF.

The gene calls are TRBV6-5 and TRBJ2-7, with 9 positions matching TRBD2. CDR3 size: 15 residues. Germline CDR1 is MNHEY and CDR2 is SVGAGI. After removal of 6 bases from V and 1 base from J, the junction contained 7 bases not matched to a gene. The CDR3 sequence: CASSHVSGGSYEQYF. The DNA for the CDR3 is TGTGCCAGCAGCCACGTTAGCGGGGGATCCTACGAGCAGTACTTC.

The chain joins TRBV27 to TRBJ2-3; 9 bases are shared with TRBD1. There are 15 residues in the CDR3. Germline loops: CDR1 MNHEY, CDR2 SMNVEV (reference sequence). J lost 4 bases, V lost 6 bases, and 8 bases had no gene match. CDR3 DNA sequence: TGTGCCAGCAGCGAACGGGACAGGGAAGCAGATACGCAGTATTTT. This encodes CASSERDREADTQYF.

V is TRBV7-2 and J is TRBJ1-5, with 8 bases fitting TRBD1. CDR3 length: 16 amino acids. V trimming: 0 bases; J trimming: 4 bases; junction bases outside the gene matches: 5. Germline CDR1 SGHTA, CDR2 FQGNSA. The CDR3 sequence: CASSLAFGQGNQPQHF. CDR3 DNA: TGTGCCAGCAGCTTAGCTTTTGGACAGGGTAATCAGCCCCAGCATTTT.

The V call is TRBV12-3 or TRBV12-4, the J call TRBJ2-1; no firm D call. The V gene lost 6 bases and the J gene lost 4 bases, with 10 bases spanning the gap. CDR3 size: 13 residues. CDR3: CASRYQGYNEQFF. The CDR3 DNA sequence: TGTGCCAGCAGATATCAAGGTTACAATGAGCAGTTCTTC.

The chain employs TRBV6-1 and TRBJ1-1; D remains unclear. The germline V gene encodes CDR1 MNHNS and CDR2 SASEGT. V was shortened by 2 bases and J by 5 bases, with 9 bases between the two germline ends. CDR3 length: 13 residues. CDR3 nucleotides: TGTGCCAGCAGTGAATACATCAGTACTGAAGCTTTCTTT. It codes for CASSEYISTEAFF.

V usage is TRBV5-1 and J usage is TRBJ2-3; TRBD1 is a possible D gene (6 bases). V gave up 6 bases and J gave up 6 bases, with 11 bases separating them. The CDR3 spans 12 residues. In germline, CDR1 is SGHRS, CDR2 YFSETQ. Written as DNA, the CDR3 is TGCGCCAGCACCAGGGGAGAGGATACGCAGTATTTT. Protein product: CASTRGEDTQYF.

The chain recombines TRBV5-1 with TRBJ2-1, with 8 bases matching TRBD1. The CDR3 loop spans 15 amino acids. The V gene's germline CDR1 is SGHRS and CDR2 YFSETQ. Losses at the gene ends were 4 bases for V and 1 base for J; bases not matched to a gene: 4. The CDR3 spells CASSPGQGSYNEQFF. Written as DNA, the CDR3 is TGCGCCAGCAGCCCCGGACAGGGTTCCTACAATGAGCAGTTCTTC.

This chain connects TRBV5-1 to TRBJ1-5; D is ambiguous. Germline lookup yields CDR1 SGHRS and CDR2 YFSETQ. Trimming removed 0 bases at V and 5 bases at J, with 12 bases between. The CDR3 spans 15 residues. CDR3 region: CASSLDGERHQPQHF. The CDR3 region has the DNA TGCGCCAGCAGCTTGGACGGCGAACGACATCAGCCCCAGCATTTT.

This chain links TRBV19 with TRBJ2-5; D unresolved. The CDR3 is 14 residues long. CDR1 is LNHDA, CDR2 SQIVND, per germline (reference sequence). V lost 3 bases and J lost 5, with 13 bases in between. The CDR3 here is CASSISKVVETQYF. The CDR3 DNA is TGTGCCAGTAGTATCTCGAAGGTAGTGGAGACCCAGTACTTC.

This clone was seen a few times. The chain couples TRBV13 to TRBJ2-3; tentative D call: TRBD1 (7 bases). The CDR3 has 15 amino acids. The V end was cut by 3 bases, the J end by 2 bases, with 12 bases between. Germline V CDR1 and CDR2: PRHDT, FYEKMQ (reference sequence). CDR3 in amino acids: CASSLGGQSTDTQYF. The DNA for the CDR3 is TGTGCCAGCAGCTTGGGGGGACAGTCCACAGATACGCAGTATTTT. Complete variable domain (other parts from reference TRBV13 and TRBJ2-3): AAGVIQSPRHLIKEKRETATLKCYPIPRHDTVYWYQQGPGQDPQFLISFYEKMQSDKGSIPDRFSAQQFSDYHSELNMSSLELGDSALYFCASSLGGQSTDTQYFGPGTRLTVL.

The V gene is TRBV2, the J gene TRBJ1-2; 11 positions match TRBD1. The CDR3 loop spans 13 amino acids. With 6 bases clipped from V and 7 bases from J, the junction kept 4 bases outside the gene matches. CDR1 is SNHLY, CDR2 FYNNEI, per germline. In DNA form, the CDR3 reads TGTGCCAGCAGCTCCGGGACAGGGGGTGGCTACACCTTC. Translated, it gives CASSSGTGGGYTF. The full variable domain, in which reference TRBV2 and TRBJ1-2 provide the parts outside the CDR3, is EPEVTQTPSHQVTQMGQEVILRCVPISNHLYFYWYRQILGQKVEFLVSFYNNEISEKSEIFDDQFSVERPDGSNFTLKIRSTKLEDSAMYFCASSSGTGGGYTFGSGTRLTVV.

The rearrangement links TRBV28 to TRBJ2-5; 9 bases agree with TRBD2. The CDR3 totals 15 residues. V lost 3 bases and J lost 1; bases outside the gene matches: 3. Germline loops: CDR1 MDHEN, CDR2 SYDVKM. Written as DNA, the CDR3 is TGTGCCAGCAGTTTTGGGACTAGCCTCCAAGAGACCCAGTACTTC. Protein: CASSFGTSLQETQYF.

The chain links TRBV5-1 to TRBJ1-2; no clear D gene. V gave up 0 bases and J gave up 7 bases, with 7 bases separating them. Germline values: CDR1 SGHRS, CDR2 YFSETQ. The CDR3 contains 12 residues. This CDR3 is CASSLDGVGYTF. CDR3 bases: TGCGCCAGCAGCTTGGACGGGGTTGGCTACACCTTC. Full variable domain (rest looked up from reference TRBV5-1 and TRBJ1-2): KAGVTQTPRYLIKTRGQQVTLSCSPISGHRSVSWYQQTPGQGLQFLFEYFSETQRNKGNFPGRFSGRQFSNSRSEMNVSTLELGDSALYLCASSLDGVGYTFGSGTRLTVV.

This chain connects TRBV27 to TRBJ1-4, with D unresolved. V dropped 2 bases and J dropped 0 bases, with 13 bases sitting between them. CDR1 and CDR2 from the germline V gene are MNHEY and SMNVEV (reference sequence). The length of the CDR3 is 17 residues. The DNA for the CDR3 is TGTGCCAGCAGTTTACGTAGGCAGGTTGCAACTAATGAAAAACTGTTTTTT. Protein product: CASSLRRQVATNEKLFF.

The genes are TRBV21-1 and TRBJ2-7; the DNA was not compared with TRBD2, the D call given in the table. TRBV21-1 is described as a pseudogene. The CDR3 is made up of 13 amino acids. CDR3 coding DNA: TGTGCCAGCAGCAAAATAAATTTCTACGAGCAGTACTTC. Its translation: CASSKINFYEQYF.

The J gene is TRBJ2-1, the V gene TRBV4-1, with D possibly matching TRBD1 (5 bases). V lost 0 bases and J lost 2, with 20 bases in between. The CDR3 totals 19 residues. Germline CDR1 is MGHRA and CDR2 is YSYEKL. The CDR3 sequence: CASSQDSSGGPGPYNEQFF. The CDR3 nucleotides are TGCGCCAGCAGCCAAGATAGCTCTGGTGGCCCAGGGCCCTACAATGAGCAGTTCTTC.

The chain has TRBV15 and TRBJ1-1, with unresolved D. This CDR3 is 16 amino acids long. Per the germline V gene, CDR1 is LNHNV and CDR2 is YYDKDF (reference sequence). With 2 bases removed from V and 1 base from J, the gap between germline ends came to 14 bases. The CDR3 DNA follows: TGTGCCACCAGCAGACCAGGCTTCCTTGGGAACACTGAAGCTTTCTTT. Its protein product is CATSRPGFLGNTEAFF. The variable domain in full, completed from reference TRBV15 and TRBJ1-1, reads DAMVIQNPRYQVTQFGKPVTLSCSQTLNHNVMYWYQQKSSQAPKLLFHYYDKDFNNEADTPDNFQSRRPNTSFCFLDIRSPGLGDTAMYLCATSRPGFLGNTEAFFGQGTRLTVV.

This chain connects TRBV10-3 to TRBJ2-1; D tentatively reads TRBD1 or TRBD2 (5 bases each). The ends were cut back, 7 bases at V and 0 bases at J, with 13 bases in the middle. Germline values: CDR1 ENHRY, CDR2 SYGVKD. This CDR3 is 15 amino acids long. Here the CDR3 reads CAITLTEGSYNEQFF. CDR3 DNA sequence: TGTGCCATCACCCTGACAGAGGGCTCCTACAATGAGCAGTTCTTC.

This clone was found once. As DNA, the CDR3 is TGTGCCAGCAGTTTACGGACAGGGGGTACCTACGAGCAGTACTTC. Protein: CASSLRTGGTYEQYF. The rearrangement uses TRBV27 and TRBJ2-7, with TRBD1 identical over 10 bases. Germline CDR1 is MNHEY and CDR2 is SMNVEV (reference sequence). Germline trimming cut 2 bases from V and 2 bases from J; bases unmatched to any gene: 3. This CDR3 is 15 amino acids long.

V usage is TRBV7-2 and J usage is TRBJ2-1, with TRBD2 identical over 14 bases. The junction had 8 bases not matched to a gene; V was cut back by 7 bases and J by 9 bases. The CDR3 runs to 15 residues. Germline V lookup: CDR1 SGHTA, CDR2 FQGNSA. CDR3 in amino acids: CASNSGLAGVGEQFF. The CDR3 DNA sequence: TGTGCCAGCAACTCGGGACTAGCGGGAGTAGGTGAGCAGTTCTTC.

CDR3 sequence: CSAGQGSYEQYF. The CDR3 DNA follows: TGCAGCGCAGGACAGGGGAGCTACGAGCAGTACTTC. The chain employs TRBV29-1 and TRBJ2-7; 9 bases align to TRBD1. Germline CDR1 SQVTM, CDR2 ANQGSEA. The CDR3 length is 12 residues. V lost 7 bases and J lost 3; bases outside the gene matches: 4.